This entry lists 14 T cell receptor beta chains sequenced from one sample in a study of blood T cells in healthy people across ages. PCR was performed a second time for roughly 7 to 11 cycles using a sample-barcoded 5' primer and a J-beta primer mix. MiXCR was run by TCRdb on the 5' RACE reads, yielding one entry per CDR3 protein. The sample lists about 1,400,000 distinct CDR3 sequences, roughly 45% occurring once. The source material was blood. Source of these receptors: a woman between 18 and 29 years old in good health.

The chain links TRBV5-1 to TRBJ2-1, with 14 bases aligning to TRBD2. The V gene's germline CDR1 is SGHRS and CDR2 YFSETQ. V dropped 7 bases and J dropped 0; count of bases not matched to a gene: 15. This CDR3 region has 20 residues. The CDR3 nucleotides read TGCGCCAGCGCACACACAATAGGGACTAGCGGGGGCCGCTCCTACAATGAGCAGTTCTTC. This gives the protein CASAHTIGTSGGRSYNEQFF.

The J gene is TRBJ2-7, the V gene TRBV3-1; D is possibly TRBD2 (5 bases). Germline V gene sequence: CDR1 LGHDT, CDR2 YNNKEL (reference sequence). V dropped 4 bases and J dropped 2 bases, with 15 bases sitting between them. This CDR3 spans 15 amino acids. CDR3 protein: CASSRTRTGTYEQYF. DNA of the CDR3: TGTGCCAGCAGCCGGACCCGGACGGGAACCTACGAGCAGTACTTC.

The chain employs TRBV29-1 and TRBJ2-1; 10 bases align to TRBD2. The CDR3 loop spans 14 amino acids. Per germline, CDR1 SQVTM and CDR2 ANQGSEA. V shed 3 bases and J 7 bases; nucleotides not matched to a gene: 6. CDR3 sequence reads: CSVDRTSGGNEQFF. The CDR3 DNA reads TGCAGCGTTGATCGGACTAGCGGTGGGAATGAGCAGTTCTTC.

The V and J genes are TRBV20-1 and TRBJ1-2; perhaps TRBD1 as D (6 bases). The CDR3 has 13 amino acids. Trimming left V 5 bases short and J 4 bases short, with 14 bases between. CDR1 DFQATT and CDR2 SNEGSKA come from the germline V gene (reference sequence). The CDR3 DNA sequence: TGCAGTGCTGGACCCGGGACAAGCTATGGCTACACCTTC. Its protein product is CSAGPGTSYGYTF.

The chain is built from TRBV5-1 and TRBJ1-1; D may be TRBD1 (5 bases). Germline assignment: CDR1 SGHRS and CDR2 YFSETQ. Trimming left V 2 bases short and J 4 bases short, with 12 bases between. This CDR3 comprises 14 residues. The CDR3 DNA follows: TGCGCCAGCAGCTTACAGACGGGGGGCACTGAAGCTTTCTTT. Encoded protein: CASSLQTGGTEAFF.

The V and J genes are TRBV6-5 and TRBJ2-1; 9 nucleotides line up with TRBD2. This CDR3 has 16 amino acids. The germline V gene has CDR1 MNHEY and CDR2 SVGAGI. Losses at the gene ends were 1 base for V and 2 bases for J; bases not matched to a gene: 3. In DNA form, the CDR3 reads TGTGCCAGCAGTTACTTTGGCGGGAGGGCCTACAATGAGCAGTTCTTC. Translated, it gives CASSYFGGRAYNEQFF.

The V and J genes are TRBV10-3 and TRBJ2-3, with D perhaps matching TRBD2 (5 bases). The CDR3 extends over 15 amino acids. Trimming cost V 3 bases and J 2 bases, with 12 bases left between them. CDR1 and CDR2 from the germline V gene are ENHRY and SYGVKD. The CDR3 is CAISEGGSVTDTQYF. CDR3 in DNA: TGTGCCATCAGTGAAGGAGGTTCTGTCACAGATACGCAGTATTTT.

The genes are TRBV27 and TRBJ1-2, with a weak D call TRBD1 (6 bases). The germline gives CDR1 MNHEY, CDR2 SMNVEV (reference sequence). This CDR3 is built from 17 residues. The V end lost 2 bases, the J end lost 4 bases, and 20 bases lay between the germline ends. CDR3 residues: CASSLNWSRGRTYGYTF. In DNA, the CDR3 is TGTGCCAGCAGTTTAAATTGGTCCAGGGGACGAACCTATGGCTACACCTTC.

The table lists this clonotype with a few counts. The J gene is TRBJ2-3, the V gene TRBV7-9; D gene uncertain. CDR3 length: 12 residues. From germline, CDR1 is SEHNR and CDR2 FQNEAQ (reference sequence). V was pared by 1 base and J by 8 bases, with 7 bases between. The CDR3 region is CASSLVGFTQYF. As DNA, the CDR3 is TGTGCCAGCAGCTTAGTTGGCTTTACGCAGTATTTT.

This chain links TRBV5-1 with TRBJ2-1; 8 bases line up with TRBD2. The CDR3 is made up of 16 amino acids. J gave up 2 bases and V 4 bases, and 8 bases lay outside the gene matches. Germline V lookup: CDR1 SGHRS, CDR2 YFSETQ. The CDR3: CASSLRSGGAYNEQFF. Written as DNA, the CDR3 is TGCGCCAGCAGCCTCCGAAGCGGGGGTGCCTACAATGAGCAGTTCTTC.

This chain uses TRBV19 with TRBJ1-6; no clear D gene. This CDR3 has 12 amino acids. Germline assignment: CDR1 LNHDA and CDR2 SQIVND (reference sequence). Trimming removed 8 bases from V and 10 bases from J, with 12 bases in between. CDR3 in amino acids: CASRREESPLHF. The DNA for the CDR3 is TGTGCCAGTCGAAGGGAGGAGTCACCCCTCCACTTT.

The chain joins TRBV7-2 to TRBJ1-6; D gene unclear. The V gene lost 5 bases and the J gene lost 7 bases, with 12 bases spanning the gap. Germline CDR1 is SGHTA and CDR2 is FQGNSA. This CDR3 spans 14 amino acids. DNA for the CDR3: TGTGCCAGCAGCGTCACCCCCGTAAATTCACCCCTCCACTTT. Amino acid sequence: CASSVTPVNSPLHF.

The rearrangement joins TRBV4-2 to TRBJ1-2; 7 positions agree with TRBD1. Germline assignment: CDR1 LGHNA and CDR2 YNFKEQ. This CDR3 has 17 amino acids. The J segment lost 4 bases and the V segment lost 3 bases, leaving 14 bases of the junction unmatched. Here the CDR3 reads CASSQTKGETGIYGYTF. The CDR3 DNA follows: TGTGCCAGCAGCCAGACCAAAGGAGAGACAGGGATCTATGGCTACACCTTC.

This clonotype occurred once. The DNA for the CDR3 is TGTGCCAGCAGTGCCAGAACAGGGTTTACATTCTACGAGCAGTACTTC. Amino acids: CASSARTGFTFYEQYF. V and J are TRBV6-1 and TRBJ2-7; TRBD1 might be the D (6 bases). Trimming pared 4 bases from V and 3 bases from J, leaving 19 bases between. The CDR3 runs 16 residues. The germline V gene has CDR1 MNHNS and CDR2 SASEGT.